These 10 T cell receptor beta chains originate from one sample sequenced in a study of T cell responses to AZD1222 COVID-19 vaccine. Only in-frame clones appear in the TCRdb table, and some are missing; sequencing was by immunoSEQ multiplex PCR. The sample shows fewer than 150,000 clones, 85% to 95% of them seen only once. This sample comprised peripheral blood, obtained on day 0 of AZD1222 vaccination. The receptors derive from an adult in good health.

The chain combines TRBV6-2 or TRBV6-3 with TRBJ1-1; TRBD1 agrees at 7 bases. Germline-derived CDR1 and CDR2 are MNHEY and SVGEGT. The CDR3 sequence is 14 residues long. V shed 5 bases, J shed 5 bases, and the junction held 8 bases outside the gene matches. The chain's CDR3 is CASSQGQVRTEAFF. The CDR3 coding sequence is TGTGCCAGCAGTCAAGGACAGGTGAGGACTGAAGCTTTCTTT.

The V call is TRBV9, the J call TRBJ2-2; D unresolved. The CDR3 runs 16 residues. The germline gives CDR1 SGDLS, CDR2 YYNGEE. The V gene lost 0 bases and the J gene lost 0 bases, with 9 bases spanning the gap. Here the CDR3 reads CASSVAPSANTGELFF. Here the CDR3 DNA reads TGTGCCAGCAGCGTAGCTCCTTCCGCGAACACCGGGGAGCTGTTTTTT.

The chain has TRBV10-3 and TRBJ2-1; the match to TRBD2 covers 7 bases. The V and J ends lost 9 bases and 9 bases, in that order; junction bases with no gene match: 5. The CDR3 contains 11 residues. The germline gives CDR1 ENHRY, CDR2 SYGVKD. In DNA, the CDR3 is TGTGCCATTAGCGGGCCCGTTGAGCAGTTCTTC. It yields the protein CAISGPVEQFF.

The table lists this clone with a few counts. The V call is TRBV6-5, the J call TRBJ2-7; D could derive from TRBD1 or TRBD2 (5 bases each). The CDR3 contains 10 residues. Germline CDR1 and CDR2: MNHEY and SVGAGI. Here the CDR3 reads CATGLGEQYF. DNA of the CDR3: TGTGCGACGGGGCTCGGAGAGCAGTACTTC.

This chain uses TRBV5-1 with TRBJ1-1; 8 nucleotides match TRBD1. From germline, CDR1 is SGHRS and CDR2 YFSETQ. The V gene end was trimmed by 4 bases and the J gene end by 0 bases; junction bases not matched to a gene: 11. The CDR3 runs 17 residues. CDR3 coding DNA: TGCGCCAGCAGCCCTCCCTGGACAGGGCAATTGAACACTGAAGCTTTCTTT. Translation: CASSPPWTGQLNTEAFF.

This chain connects TRBV19 to TRBJ1-1; D call uncertain. Trimming took off 6 bases at V and 2 bases at J, with 7 bases between the two ends. CDR3 size: 12 residues. CDR1 is LNHDA, CDR2 SQIVND, per germline (reference sequence). The CDR3 spells CASRLDNTEAFF. The DNA for the CDR3 is TGTGCCAGTAGGCTGGATAACACTGAAGCTTTCTTT.

This clone was picked up one time. J is TRBJ1-2 and V is TRBV14; tentative D call: TRBD1 (5 bases). There are 17 residues in the CDR3. The germline V gene has CDR1 SGHDN and CDR2 FVKESK. Deletions cut 1 base from V and 8 bases from J, with 23 bases between. Written as DNA, the CDR3 is TGTGCCAGCAGCCAAGCCCCCAACCTTGGGGGTTGTTGGGGCTACACCTTC. As protein: CASSQAPNLGGCWGYTF.

The chain joins TRBV19 to TRBJ2-5; D is unclear. CDR1 and CDR2 (germline): LNHDA, SQIVND (reference sequence). The CDR3 covers 13 residues. Trimming shortened V by 4 bases and J by 5 bases, and 11 bases separated the two germline ends. CDR3 amino acids: CASSRLSMETQYF. The CDR3 coding sequence is TGTGCCAGTAGTAGGCTCTCCATGGAGACCCAGTACTTC. Variable domain in full (rest from reference TRBV19 and TRBJ2-5): DGGITQSPKYLFRKEGQNVTLSCEQNLNHDAMYWYRQDPGQGLRLIYYSQIVNDFQKGDIAEGYSVSREKKESFPLTVTSAQKNPTAFYLCASSRLSMETQYFGPGTRLLVL.

The rearrangement joins TRBV19 to TRBJ2-1; D is possibly TRBD1 or TRBD2 (5 bases each). V lost 1 base and J lost 7, with 11 bases in between. Germline V lookup: CDR1 LNHDA, CDR2 SQIVND (reference sequence). CDR3 length equals 14 residues. In nucleotides, the CDR3 is TGTGCCAGTAGTATAGCGGCAGGGACGAATGAGCAGTTCTTC. It encodes CASSIAAGTNEQFF. The variable domain in full, with the rest retrieved from reference TRBV19 and TRBJ2-1, is DGGITQSPKYLFRKEGQNVTLSCEQNLNHDAMYWYRQDPGQGLRLIYYSQIVNDFQKGDIAEGYSVSREKKESFPLTVTSAQKNPTAFYLCASSIAAGTNEQFFGPGTRLTVL.

This clone was detected once. DNA for the CDR3: TGCGCCAGCAGCTTGGTGGGGGAACCTAATGAAAAACTGTTTTTT. Its translation: CASSLVGEPNEKLFF. The chain links TRBV5-1 to TRBJ1-4, with D perhaps matching TRBD1 (5 bases). Trimming shortened V by 0 bases and J by 3 bases, and 9 bases separated the two germline ends. CDR1 and CDR2 from the germline V gene are SGHRS and YFSETQ. The CDR3 contains 15 residues.